This TCR beta chain was recorded in a study of T cell repertoires in cytomegalovirus infection. Overall study context: It can be stated that public TCR beta signatures indicated CMV infection as well as a matching HLA type.

TCRdb fed the reads into MiXCR, producing one record per CDR3 protein. The table has around 530,000 distinct CDR3 sequences, 15% to 20% seen once. This clonotype was counted ten times or more. This CDR3 has 14 amino acids. Germline CDR1 and CDR2: SEHNR and FQNEAQ (reference sequence). V was cut by 4 bases and J by 4 bases, with 14 bases left in between. The sequenced sample was CD8+ T cells from PBMCs. This TCR was sampled from a human donor in good health (CMV status not recorded). Some clones in this sample may be carry-over from other donors' samples. This sequence joins TRBV7-9 and TRBJ2-7; D is uncertain. CDR3 in amino acids: CASSSVYPGYEQYF. The CDR3 DNA reads TGTGCCAGCAGCTCGGTATACCCCGGTTACGAGCAGTACTTC.